This T cell receptor beta chain was captured in a study of blood T cell repertoires in COVID-19. Study-wide background: PBMCs, B-cell-depleted T cells, or T cells were the source of the cDNA or gDNA that made up the material.

Generated by immunoSEQ multiplex PCR, the TCRdb table keeps only in-frame clones and is missing some. The sample carries around 170,000 clones, about 87% recorded once. CDR1 SGHTA and CDR2 FQGNSA come from the germline V gene. Trimming cost V 1 base and J 3 bases, with 12 bases left between them. This CDR3 region has 15 residues. This clonotype was obtained from a man aged 60-69 years with acute or convalescent COVID-19. This chain uses TRBV7-2 with TRBJ1-2; possible D gene TRBD1, 5 bases. The sequenced sample consisted of peripheral blood. The CDR3 nucleotides are TGTGCCAGCAGCTTAGAATCCGGCAGGGACTATGGCTACACCTTC. Translating it yields CASSLESGRDYGYTF.